These T cell receptor beta chains were read from a single sample in a study of blood T cell repertoires in COVID-19. TCRdb keeps only in-frame clones here, not all; method: immunoSEQ multiplex PCR. Seen here are about 97,000 clones, 85% observed once, and the top ten hold approximately 2%. Specimen: peripheral blood. Every receptor here comes from a woman in her seventies with active or convalescent COVID-19. Each CDR3 is given with its conserved first and last residue. The order of the fields is V gene, D gene, J gene, clone size, CDR3 DNA, CDR3 protein. D genes are given only for firm matches. The listing skips clone size in some rows; elsewhere it reads once, few, many or a size class.

V gene: TRBV28
D gene: TRBD2
J gene: TRBJ2-3
clone size: NA
CDR3 DNA: TGTGCCAGCAGCCTCCCGATGGCGGGGGGCCGTATAACGCAGTATTTT
CDR3 protein: CASSLPMAGGRITQYF

V gene: TRBV2
D gene: NA
J gene: TRBJ2-5
clone size: NA
CDR3 DNA: TGTGCCACAAGCAGGGGACTACGGCAAGAGACCCAGTACTTC
CDR3 protein: CATSRGLRQETQYF

V gene: TRBV18
D gene: TRBD1
J gene: TRBJ1-1
clone size: NA
CDR3 DNA: TGTGCCAGCTCCCCCACACAGGGGATAACTGAAGCTTTCTTT
CDR3 protein: CASSPTQGITEAFF

V gene: TRBV11-3
D gene: NA
J gene: TRBJ1-4
clone size: NA
CDR3 DNA: TGTGCCAGCAGCCCCAGGAGGGTCGGGGAAAAACTGTTTTTT
CDR3 protein: CASSPRRVGEKLFF

V gene: TRBV4-1
D gene: TRBD1
J gene: TRBJ1-1
clone size: NA
CDR3 DNA: TGCGCCAGCAGCAGATCCGGGACAGAGAACACTGAAGCTTTCTTT
CDR3 protein: CASSRSGTENTEAFF

V gene: TRBV29-1
D gene: NA
J gene: TRBJ2-1
clone size: NA
CDR3 DNA: TGCAGCGTTGCCCCCGCAGTCGTGGTGGACAATGAGCAGTTCTTC
CDR3 protein: CSVAPAVVVDNEQFF

V gene: TRBV5-4
D gene: NA
J gene: TRBJ2-7
clone size: few
CDR3 DNA: TGTGCCAGCAGCATCTTCTCGGAGTCTTCGTGGTACGAGCAGTACTTC
CDR3 protein: CASSIFSESSWYEQYF

V gene: TRBV28
D gene: TRBD1
J gene: TRBJ1-1
clone size: NA
CDR3 DNA: TGTGCCAGCAGTTTTTGGCGACAGGGAGTATTGGCTGAAGCTTTCTTT
CDR3 protein: CASSFWRQGVLAEAFF

V gene: TRBV11-2
D gene: TRBD1
J gene: TRBJ1-6
clone size: NA
CDR3 DNA: TGTGCCAGCAGCTTAGTGTGGCAGGGGGATTCACCCCTCCACTTT
CDR3 protein: CASSLVWQGDSPLHF

V gene: TRBV6-5
D gene: TRBD1
J gene: TRBJ2-1
clone size: NA
CDR3 DNA: TGTGCCAGCAGTTACTCGATCCAGGGGGCTACCAATGAGCAGTTCTTC
CDR3 protein: CASSYSIQGATNEQFF

V gene: TRBV24-1
D gene: NA
J gene: TRBJ1-2
clone size: NA
CDR3 DNA: TGTGCCACCAGTGACCCAAGACAGGCAGCTAACTATGGCTACACCTTC
CDR3 protein: CATSDPRQAANYGYTF

V gene: TRBV18
D gene: NA
J gene: TRBJ2-7
clone size: NA
CDR3 DNA: TGTGCCAGCTCATACAGCAGTTCCTCATACGAGCAGTACTTC
CDR3 protein: CASSYSSSSYEQYF

V gene: TRBV9
D gene: TRBD2
J gene: TRBJ2-1
clone size: NA
CDR3 DNA: TGTGCCAGCAGCTTAGGGACTAGCGGCCTTTACAATGAGCAGTTCTTC
CDR3 protein: CASSLGTSGLYNEQFF

V gene: TRBV10-3
D gene: TRBD1
J gene: TRBJ1-2
clone size: NA
CDR3 DNA: TGTGCCATCACTGACAGGGTTAACTATGGCTACACCTTC
CDR3 protein: CAITDRVNYGYTF

V gene: TRBV11-2
D gene: NA
J gene: TRBJ1-4
clone size: NA
CDR3 DNA: TGTGCCAGCAGCCGAAACAGTGCAACTAATGAAAAACTGTTTTTT
CDR3 protein: CASSRNSATNEKLFF

V gene: TRBV3-1/TRBV3-2
D gene: NA
J gene: TRBJ1-3
clone size: NA
CDR3 DNA: TGTGCCAGCAGCCAAGAGGGAAACAGGTTTAGCTCTGGAAACACCATATATTTT
CDR3 protein: CASSQEGNRFSSGNTIYF

V gene: TRBV12-3/TRBV12-4
D gene: NA
J gene: TRBJ1-2
clone size: NA
CDR3 DNA: TGTGCCAGCAGTTTGAGGGATTATGGCTACACCTTC
CDR3 protein: CASSLRDYGYTF

V gene: TRBV3-1/TRBV3-2
D gene: TRBD1
J gene: TRBJ1-3
clone size: few
CDR3 DNA: TGTGCCAGCAGGGGATTCCGGACAGGGGGAAACACCATATATTTT
CDR3 protein: CASRGFRTGGNTIYF

V gene: TRBV5-1
D gene: NA
J gene: TRBJ2-1
clone size: NA
CDR3 DNA: TGCGCCAGCAGCTTGGGGAGGGGTGGTGATGAGCAGTTCTTC
CDR3 protein: CASSLGRGGDEQFF

V gene: TRBV4-1
D gene: NA
J gene: TRBJ2-3
clone size: NA
CDR3 DNA: TGCGCCAGCAGCAATAAGGGGGTCGCAGATACGCAGTATTTT
CDR3 protein: CASSNKGVADTQYF

V gene: TRBV28
D gene: NA
J gene: TRBJ1-6
clone size: once
CDR3 DNA: TGTGCCAGCAGAACGGAGGGGCCCTGGAATTCACCCCTCCACTTT
CDR3 protein: CASRTEGPWNSPLHF

V gene: TRBV29-1
D gene: TRBD1
J gene: TRBJ1-2
clone size: NA
CDR3 DNA: TGCAGCGTCGGGAGGGACAGCAACTATGGCTACACCTTC
CDR3 protein: CSVGRDSNYGYTF

V gene: TRBV6-1
D gene: NA
J gene: TRBJ1-6
clone size: NA
CDR3 DNA: TGTGCCAGCAGTGAACAGGCAGGGCATAATTCACCCCTCCACTTT
CDR3 protein: CASSEQAGHNSPLHF

V gene: TRBV7-9
D gene: TRBD1
J gene: TRBJ2-3
clone size: NA
CDR3 DNA: TGTGCCAGCAGCTTAGGGAGACAGGGCTTATTCACAGATACGCAGTATTTT
CDR3 protein: CASSLGRQGLFTDTQYF

V gene: TRBV18
D gene: NA
J gene: TRBJ2-6
clone size: NA
CDR3 DNA: TGTGCCAGCTCACCAGGGCCCGGGGCCAACGTCCTGACTTTC
CDR3 protein: CASSPGPGANVLTF

V gene: TRBV28
D gene: TRBD2
J gene: TRBJ2-5
clone size: once
CDR3 DNA: TGTGCCAGCAGTTGGGGGACTATAGAGACCCAGTACTTC
CDR3 protein: CASSWGTIETQYF

V gene: TRBV7-8
D gene: TRBD1
J gene: TRBJ1-5
clone size: NA
CDR3 DNA: TGTGCCAGCAGCCCGACCGTGACAGGGGGTCAGCCCCAGCATTTT
CDR3 protein: CASSPTVTGGQPQHF

V gene: TRBV5-4
D gene: NA
J gene: TRBJ2-1
clone size: NA
CDR3 DNA: TGTGCCAGCAGCTTGGATGGCAACTACAATGAGCAGTTCTTC
CDR3 protein: CASSLDGNYNEQFF

V gene: TRBV6-1
D gene: TRBD2
J gene: TRBJ2-7
clone size: NA
CDR3 DNA: TGTGCCAGCAGTGAAGCCTCTACTAGCGGGAGAGGCCAGCAGTACTTC
CDR3 protein: CASSEASTSGRGQQYF

V gene: TRBV10-3
D gene: TRBD2
J gene: TRBJ2-7
clone size: NA
CDR3 DNA: TGTGCCATCAGTGCGGCTAGCGGAGCCTACGAGCAGTACTTC
CDR3 protein: CAISAASGAYEQYF

V gene: TRBV28
D gene: NA
J gene: TRBJ2-3
clone size: NA
CDR3 DNA: TGTGCCAGCAGTAACTCAGGGCCTGGCAAGTCAGATACGCAGTATTTT
CDR3 protein: CASSNSGPGKSDTQYF

V gene: TRBV28
D gene: TRBD1
J gene: TRBJ2-7
clone size: NA
CDR3 DNA: TGTGCCAGCAGTCGCCTGGGACAGGCCTTCTCCTACGAGCAGTACTTC
CDR3 protein: CASSRLGQAFSYEQYF

V gene: TRBV5-1
D gene: TRBD1
J gene: TRBJ1-4
clone size: NA
CDR3 DNA: TGCGCCAGCAGTTCGACCGGGACAGGGGAAGGAAAACTGTTTTTT
CDR3 protein: CASSSTGTGEGKLFF

V gene: TRBV5-5
D gene: NA
J gene: TRBJ2-1
clone size: NA
CDR3 DNA: TGTGCCAGCAGCTACCGACAAACCTACAATGAGCAGTTCTTC
CDR3 protein: CASSYRQTYNEQFF

V gene: TRBV6-5
D gene: NA
J gene: TRBJ2-2
clone size: NA
CDR3 DNA: TGTGCCAGCAGTCCCAGGGACTACACCGGGGAGCTGTTTTTT
CDR3 protein: CASSPRDYTGELFF

V gene: TRBV5-1
D gene: NA
J gene: TRBJ1-2
clone size: NA
CDR3 DNA: TGCGCCAGCAGCTTGCTGGGGCTTAAAGATAATGGCTACACCTTC
CDR3 protein: CASSLLGLKDNGYTF

V gene: TRBV25-1
D gene: TRBD2
J gene: TRBJ2-1
clone size: NA
CDR3 DNA: TGTGCCAGCAGTGCGAATAGGGGACTAGCGGGAGGGCTGAATGAGCAGTTCTTC
CDR3 protein: CASSANRGLAGGLNEQFF

V gene: TRBV5-8
D gene: NA
J gene: TRBJ1-2
clone size: NA
CDR3 DNA: TGTGCCAGCAGCTTGGCCCTGAAGGGAGGAGTTGGCTACACCTTC
CDR3 protein: CASSLALKGGVGYTF

V gene: TRBV7-9
D gene: NA
J gene: TRBJ1-1
clone size: few
CDR3 DNA: TGTGCCAGCAGCTTATCGGGGAACACTGAAGCTTTCTTT
CDR3 protein: CASSLSGNTEAFF

V gene: TRBV18
D gene: NA
J gene: TRBJ2-1
clone size: NA
CDR3 DNA: TGTGCCAGCTCACCACCGGGCGGGAACTACAATGAGCAGTTCTTC
CDR3 protein: CASSPPGGNYNEQFF

V gene: TRBV4-3
D gene: NA
J gene: TRBJ1-6
clone size: NA
CDR3 DNA: TGCGCCAGCAGCCAAGAAAACAGTAATTCACCCCTCCACTTT
CDR3 protein: CASSQENSNSPLHF

V gene: TRBV11-3
D gene: NA
J gene: TRBJ1-2
clone size: NA
CDR3 DNA: TGTGCCAGCAGCCCAGGTTCTGGCTACACCTTC
CDR3 protein: CASSPGSGYTF

V gene: TRBV27
D gene: NA
J gene: TRBJ2-2
clone size: NA
CDR3 DNA: TGTGCCAGCAGTTTATTCCTTCAGGGGGGCACCGGGGAGCTGTTTTTT
CDR3 protein: CASSLFLQGGTGELFF

V gene: TRBV6-8
D gene: TRBD1
J gene: TRBJ1-2
clone size: once
CDR3 DNA: TGTGCCAGCAGTCCGTACAGGGGTGGGGGCTACACCTTC
CDR3 protein: CASSPYRGGGYTF

V gene: TRBV10-3
D gene: TRBD2
J gene: TRBJ2-1
clone size: NA
CDR3 DNA: TGTGCCATCACCTCGGGACTAGCGGTTACCAATGAGCAGTTCTTC
CDR3 protein: CAITSGLAVTNEQFF

V gene: TRBV20-1
D gene: NA
J gene: TRBJ1-2
clone size: NA
CDR3 DNA: TGCAGTGCTAGAGGTATCGGGGGCTACACCTTC
CDR3 protein: CSARGIGGYTF

V gene: TRBV7-2
D gene: NA
J gene: TRBJ2-7
clone size: NA
CDR3 DNA: TGTGCCAGCAGCTTAGGTCAGGGCTCCGCCTACGAGCAGTACTTC
CDR3 protein: CASSLGQGSAYEQYF

V gene: TRBV6-5
D gene: NA
J gene: TRBJ1-5
clone size: NA
CDR3 DNA: TGTGCCAGCAGTTACGGAGTCAATAGCAATCAGCCCCAGCATTTT
CDR3 protein: CASSYGVNSNQPQHF

V gene: TRBV6-2/TRBV6-3
D gene: NA
J gene: TRBJ1-5
clone size: NA
CDR3 DNA: TGTGCCAGCAGTTACCTTTCCCCAGGGATGATCGGCAATCAGCCCCAGCATTTT
CDR3 protein: CASSYLSPGMIGNQPQHF

V gene: TRBV7-9
D gene: NA
J gene: TRBJ2-3
clone size: NA
CDR3 DNA: TGTGCCAGCAGCTCCCTCGGAGGGATCACAGATACGCAGTATTTT
CDR3 protein: CASSSLGGITDTQYF

V gene: TRBV18
D gene: TRBD1
J gene: TRBJ2-1
clone size: NA
CDR3 DNA: TGTGCCAGCTCACTTGACAGGGGGGGGCCCAATGAGCAGTTCTTC
CDR3 protein: CASSLDRGGPNEQFF

V gene: TRBV7-9
D gene: NA
J gene: TRBJ2-6
clone size: NA
CDR3 DNA: TGTGCCAGCAGCGGTACAGGGCCCCTTCTCTCTGGGGCCAACGTCCTGACTTTC
CDR3 protein: CASSGTGPLLSGANVLTF

V gene: TRBV6-5
D gene: NA
J gene: TRBJ2-7
clone size: NA
CDR3 DNA: TGTGCCAGCAGTTACTCTCGGCAGGTGAAAGACGAGCAGTACTTC
CDR3 protein: CASSYSRQVKDEQYF

V gene: TRBV30
D gene: NA
J gene: TRBJ1-4
clone size: NA
CDR3 DNA: TGTGCCTGGAGTGTCCGGGCAGGGATTAATGAAAAACTGTTTTTT
CDR3 protein: CAWSVRAGINEKLFF

V gene: TRBV3-1/TRBV3-2
D gene: NA
J gene: TRBJ1-1
clone size: NA
CDR3 DNA: TGTGCCAGCAGCTTTCGGACTCTCATGAACACTGAAGCTTTCTTT
CDR3 protein: CASSFRTLMNTEAFF

V gene: TRBV4-3
D gene: NA
J gene: TRBJ2-7
clone size: NA
CDR3 DNA: TGCGCCAGCAACAGGCAGGACAGAAGCTCCTACGAGCAGTACTTC
CDR3 protein: CASNRQDRSSYEQYF

V gene: TRBV5-6
D gene: NA
J gene: TRBJ1-3
clone size: once
CDR3 DNA: TGTGCCAGCAGCTTGGCCACAGGGAGCTCTGGAAACACCATATATTTT
CDR3 protein: CASSLATGSSGNTIYF

V gene: TRBV5-1
D gene: TRBD1
J gene: TRBJ1-1
clone size: once
CDR3 DNA: TGCGCCAGCAGCTTGGGCGGGACAGCGAACACTGAAGCTTTCTTT
CDR3 protein: CASSLGGTANTEAFF